The T cell receptor (beta chain) under discussion was sequenced for a study of blood T cell repertoires in COVID-19. Looking at the study overall: Acute and convalescent COVID-19 samples came from the United States, Italy and Spain. Sample material is recorded as cDNA or gDNA derived from T cells, B-cell-depleted T cells, or PBMCs.

This CDR3 contains 14 residues. Looked up from germline, CDR1 is LNHDA and CDR2 is SQIVND (reference sequence). Trimming pared 6 bases from V and 2 bases from J, leaving 10 bases between. Authors' processing steps: Reference gene primer amplification gave nucleated cell count estimates. This table comes from immunoSEQ multiplex PCR, and its TCRdb copy is limited to in-frame clones, with some not included. Clone size and V and J calls were adopted from that table, with D and trimming inferred from the DNA. This repertoire shows tens of thousands of clones, approximately 87% found once; its top ten account for approximately 24%.

This clonotype was obtained from a human donor with active COVID-19. The donor label of this sample is uncertain. The chain combines TRBV19 with TRBJ2-2, with D tentatively TRBD2 (6 bases). The sequenced material came from peripheral blood. The chain's CDR3 is CASSRLVNTGELFF. As DNA, the CDR3 is TGTGCCAGTAGCCGACTAGTTAACACCGGGGAGCTGTTTTTT.